This entry lists 12 T cell receptor beta chains sequenced from one sample in a study of blood T cell repertoires in COVID-19 (dated by TCRdb to the early 2020s). The library was made by the immunoSEQ multiplex PCR assay. TCRdb provides this immuneACCESS table in a form limited to in-frame rearrangements. Some clones are lacking; in checked studies, under half of them reflect an unresolved V gene, and why the rest are absent is not known. The sample records approximately 99,000 clones, 70% to 90% of which are singletons. The biggest ten clones account for around 20% of the sample. Source material: peripheral blood. The receptors derive from a human donor in a cohort sampled during active COVID-19.

This clone has a handful of counts. The rearrangement joins TRBV19 to TRBJ2-7; TRBD1 agrees at 8 bases. This CDR3 has 14 residues. The V and J ends lost 10 bases and 7 bases, in that order; junction bases with no gene match: 15. Germline V gene lookup returns CDR1 LNHDA and CDR2 SQIVND (reference sequence). CDR3 in amino acids: CATSVRTGMREQYF. The DNA for the CDR3 is TGTGCCACCTCGGTTAGGACAGGGATGAGAGAGCAGTACTTC.

This clone has more than one count but fewer than ten. V usage is TRBV4-3 and J usage is TRBJ2-7, with D maybe TRBD2 (5 bases). The germline V gene has CDR1 LGHNA and CDR2 YSLEER. V was shortened by 0 bases and J by 6 bases, with 9 bases between the two germline ends. The CDR3 sequence is 13 residues long. CDR3 sequence reads: CASSQDRAGEQYF. In DNA form, the CDR3 reads TGCGCCAGCAGCCAAGATCGGGCGGGCGAGCAGTACTTC.

This clone was seen a handful of times. The chain carries TRBV6-5 and TRBJ1-6; 9 bases are shared with TRBD1. The germline CDR1 and CDR2 sequences are MNHEY and SVGAGI. CDR3 length: 14 residues. After removal of 6 bases from V and 7 bases from J, the junction contained 4 bases not matched to a gene. CDR3 coding DNA: TGTGCCAGCAGAAACAGGGGGCCCAATTCACCCCTCCACTTT. This codes for CASRNRGPNSPLHF.

For the CDR3, the DNA is TGTGCCAGCTCACAGGAGCCCGTTATCTATGGCTACACCTTC. Amino acids: CASSQEPVIYGYTF. This chain uses TRBV18 with TRBJ1-2, with unresolved D. The CDR3 spans 14 residues. Germline V gene lookup returns CDR1 KGHSH and CDR2 LQKENI. The ends were cut back, 4 bases at V and 4 bases at J, with 13 bases in the middle.

The V and J genes are TRBV5-4 and TRBJ1-1; TRBD1 matches at 7 bases. Per the germline V gene, CDR1 is SGHNT and CDR2 is YYREEE (reference sequence). There are 16 residues in the CDR3. Trimming at V came to 0 bases and at J to 3 bases, leaving 8 bases not matched to a gene. The CDR3 reads CASSLGRPQGDTEAFF. CDR3 nucleotide sequence: TGTGCCAGCAGCTTGGGGAGGCCCCAGGGGGACACTGAAGCTTTCTTT.

The V gene is TRBV6-5, the J gene TRBJ1-1; D is ambiguous. CDR1 and CDR2 from the germline V gene are MNHEY and SVGAGI. The CDR3 spans 13 residues. V lost 7 bases and J lost 6, with 15 bases in between. The CDR3, as DNA: TGTGCCAGCATAGTCGGAGTGAGGGCTGAAGCTTTCTTT. It specifies CASIVGVRAEAFF.

The V and J genes are TRBV4-1 and TRBJ1-5, with D perhaps matching TRBD1 (6 bases). This CDR3 has 16 amino acids. V dropped 4 bases and J dropped 1 base, with 14 bases sitting between them. CDR1 and CDR2 (germline): MGHRA, YSYEKL. CDR3 amino acids: CASSRTGLDSNQPQHF. The CDR3 nucleotides are TGCGCCAGCAGCCGCACAGGGCTAGACAGCAATCAGCCCCAGCATTTT.

V gene TRBV18 combines with J gene TRBJ2-1; weak D call: TRBD2 (7 bases). The V end lost 0 bases, the J end lost 2 bases, and 11 bases lay between the germline ends. Germline V gene data show CDR1 as KGHSH and CDR2 as LQKENI. The CDR3 length is 16 residues. CDR3 protein: CASSPPSRGPYNEQFF. The CDR3 DNA is TGTGCCAGCTCACCACCGTCGCGGGGGCCCTACAATGAGCAGTTCTTC.

The chain is built from TRBV29-1 and TRBJ1-5; D is uncertain. The CDR3 sequence is 13 residues long. Trimming removed 4 bases from V and 4 bases from J, with 11 bases in between. Germline V gene data show CDR1 as SQVTM and CDR2 as ANQGSEA. The CDR3 loop is CSVALGVNQPQHF. In DNA, the CDR3 is TGCAGCGTTGCTCTCGGGGTGAATCAGCCCCAGCATTTT.

The gene calls are TRBV2 and TRBJ1-1; D might be TRBD1 (6 bases). CDR3 length equals 14 residues. The V end was cut by 9 bases, the J end by 1 base, with 15 bases between. Germline lookup yields CDR1 SNHLY and CDR2 FYNNEI. The CDR3 spells CARRQGSANTEAFF. CDR3 nucleotide sequence: TGTGCCAGGAGGCAGGGGAGCGCGAACACTGAAGCTTTCTTT.

The genes are TRBV7-7 and TRBJ1-1; a possible D gene is TRBD1 (6 bases). From germline, CDR1 is SSHAT and CDR2 FNYEAQ (reference sequence). The CDR3 covers 13 residues. Trimming removed 5 bases at V and 3 bases at J, with 10 bases between. The CDR3 sequence is CASSLNRDTEAFF. The CDR3 DNA sequence: TGTGCCAGCAGCCTTAACAGGGACACTGAAGCTTTCTTT. Together with reference TRBV7-7 and TRBJ1-1, the CDR3 gives the full variable domain: GAGVSQSPRYKVTKRGQDVTLRCDPISSHATLYWYQQALGQGPEFLTYFNYEAQPDKSGLPSDRFSAERPEGSISTLTIQRTEQRDSAMYRCASSLNRDTEAFFGQGTRLTVV.

The chain is built from TRBV5-5 and TRBJ2-2; the D is unclear. V gave up 0 bases and J gave up 1 base, with 7 bases separating them. CDR1 is SGHKS and CDR2 is YYEKEE in the germline V gene (reference sequence). CDR3 length: 15 residues. CDR3: CASSLVSGNTGELFF. DNA for the CDR3: TGTGCCAGCAGCTTGGTGTCAGGGAACACCGGGGAGCTGTTTTTT.